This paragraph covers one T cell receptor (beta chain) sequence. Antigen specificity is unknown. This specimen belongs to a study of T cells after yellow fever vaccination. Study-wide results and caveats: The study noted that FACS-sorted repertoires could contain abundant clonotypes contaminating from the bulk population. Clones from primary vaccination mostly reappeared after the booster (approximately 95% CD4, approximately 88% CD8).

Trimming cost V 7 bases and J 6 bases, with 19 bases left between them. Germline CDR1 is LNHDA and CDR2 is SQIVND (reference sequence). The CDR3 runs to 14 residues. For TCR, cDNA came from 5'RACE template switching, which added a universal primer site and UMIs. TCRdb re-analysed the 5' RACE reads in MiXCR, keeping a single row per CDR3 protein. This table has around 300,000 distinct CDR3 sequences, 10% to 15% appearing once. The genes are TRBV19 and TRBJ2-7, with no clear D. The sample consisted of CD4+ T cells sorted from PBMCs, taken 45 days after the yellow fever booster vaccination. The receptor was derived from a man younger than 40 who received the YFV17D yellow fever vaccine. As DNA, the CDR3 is TGTGCCAGTACCCGAGTACACGGCTTACCCGAGCAGTACTTC. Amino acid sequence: CASTRVHGLPEQYF. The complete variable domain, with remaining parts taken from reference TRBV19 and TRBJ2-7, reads DGGITQSPKYLFRKEGQNVTLSCEQNLNHDAMYWYRQDPGQGLRLIYYSQIVNDFQKGDIAEGYSVSREKKESFPLTVTSAQKNPTAFYLCASTRVHGLPEQYFGPGTRLTVT.